The 5 T cell receptor beta chains presented below share a single source sample, sequenced in a study of control samples from healthy donors and cancer patients. Here immunoSEQ multiplex PCR was the method, and the copy in TCRdb shows in-frame clones only, minus some. Of approximately 150,000 clones listed, more than 85% are singletons. The material sequenced was blood. The origin of the receptors is a man aged 25 to 40 in good health.

The J gene is TRBJ2-3, the V gene TRBV29-1, with D possibly matching TRBD1 (5 bases). The germline V gene encodes CDR1 SQVTM and CDR2 ANQGSEA. V was cut by 4 bases and J by 3 bases, with 14 bases left in between. The CDR3 covers 14 residues. The CDR3 coding sequence is TGCAGCGTTGTTCGGGCAGGGCGAACAGATACGCAGTATTTT. Residues: CSVVRAGRTDTQYF.

The V gene is TRBV9, the J gene TRBJ1-1; D not certain. Between the trimmed V and J ends, which lost 0 bases and 2 bases, there was a span of 5 bases. Germline CDR1 is SGDLS and CDR2 is YYNGEE. The length of the CDR3 is 13 residues. The CDR3 here is CASSVDHNTEAFF. CDR3 DNA: TGTGCCAGCAGCGTAGACCACAACACTGAAGCTTTCTTT.

V usage is TRBV13 and J usage is TRBJ2-7, with TRBD2 as a possible D gene (5 bases). Germline loops: CDR1 PRHDT, CDR2 FYEKMQ (reference sequence). The CDR3 spans 14 residues. Trimming left V 2 bases short and J 3 bases short, with 11 bases between. CDR3 sequence (DNA): TGTGCCAGCAGCTTAAAGGACGGGGACTACGAGCAGTACTTC. Its protein product is CASSLKDGDYEQYF.

The chain carries TRBV29-1 and TRBJ2-1; D possibly matches TRBD1 or TRBD2 (6 bases each). The CDR3 spans 12 residues. V lost 7 bases, J lost 4 bases, and 11 bases lay in between. Germline loops: CDR1 SQVTM, CDR2 ANQGSEA. The CDR3 reads CSGGGNYNEQFF. Here the CDR3 DNA reads TGCAGCGGAGGGGGGAATTACAATGAGCAGTTCTTC.

The V gene is TRBV19, the J gene TRBJ1-1; 7 bases agree with TRBD1. V lost 5 bases, J lost 6 bases, and 9 bases stayed unmatched. This CDR3 region has 14 residues. CDR1 and CDR2 (germline): LNHDA, SQIVND (reference sequence). The CDR3 DNA reads TGTGCCAGTAGTCCTCCACAGGGGCGGTCTGAAGCTTTCTTT. Translated: CASSPPQGRSEAFF.